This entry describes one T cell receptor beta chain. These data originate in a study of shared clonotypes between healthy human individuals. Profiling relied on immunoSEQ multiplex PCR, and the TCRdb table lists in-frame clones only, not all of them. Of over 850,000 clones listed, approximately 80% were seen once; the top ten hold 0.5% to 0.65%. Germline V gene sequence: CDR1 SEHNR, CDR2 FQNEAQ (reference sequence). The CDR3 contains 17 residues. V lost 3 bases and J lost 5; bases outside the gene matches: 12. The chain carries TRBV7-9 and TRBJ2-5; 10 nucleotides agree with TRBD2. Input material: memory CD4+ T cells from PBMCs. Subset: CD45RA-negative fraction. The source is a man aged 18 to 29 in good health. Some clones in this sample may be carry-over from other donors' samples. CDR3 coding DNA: TGTGCCAGCAGCTTGCAGAGGACTAGCGGAGGGGAGGAGACCCAGTACTTC. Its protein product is CASSLQRTSGGEETQYF.